The clone carrying this TCR beta chain was counted a single time. V lost 5 bases, J lost 3 bases, and 7 bases lay in between. Germline V gene sequence: CDR1 SGHTA, CDR2 FQGNSA. This CDR3 spans 12 amino acids. This entry belongs to a study of blood T cell repertoires in COVID-19. Study context: Sites across the United States, Italy and Spain contributed samples from acute and convalescent COVID-19. From T cells, B-cell-depleted T cells, or PBMCs came the material, which was cDNA or gDNA.

In the authors' methods: Amplification from reference gene primers served as the basis for estimated nucleated cell counts. This table comes from immunoSEQ multiplex PCR, and its TCRdb copy is limited to in-frame clones, with some not included. V and J calls and clone size are as listed in that table; D and trimming were resolved from the DNA. The data show around 230,000 clones, around four fifths seen once. This rearrangement joins TRBV7-2 to TRBJ1-2; D gene uncertain. The TCR originated in a woman between 70 and 85 years old with active or convalescent COVID-19. The sequenced sample was peripheral blood. The chain's CDR3 is CASSARDYGYTF. Written as DNA, the CDR3 is TGTGCCAGCAGCGCCCGGGACTATGGCTACACCTTC.